This T cell receptor beta chain is drawn from a study of control samples from healthy donors and cancer patients. The repertoire was sequenced with immunoSEQ multiplex PCR; TCRdb's copy has only in-frame clones and lacks some. The sample shows 130,000 or so clones, around 94% of them seen only once. The CDR3 is 13 residues long. Trimming removed 8 bases from V and 2 bases from J, with 9 bases in between. The germline V gene encodes CDR1 KGHDR and CDR2 SFDVKD. Sequenced sample: blood. The chain couples TRBV24-1 to TRBJ1-5; D not resolved. This clonotype originated in a man aged 35 to 55 in good health. The CDR3 region is CATKGPGNQPQHF. The CDR3 DNA reads TGTGCCACCAAGGGCCCAGGCAATCAGCCCCAGCATTTT.